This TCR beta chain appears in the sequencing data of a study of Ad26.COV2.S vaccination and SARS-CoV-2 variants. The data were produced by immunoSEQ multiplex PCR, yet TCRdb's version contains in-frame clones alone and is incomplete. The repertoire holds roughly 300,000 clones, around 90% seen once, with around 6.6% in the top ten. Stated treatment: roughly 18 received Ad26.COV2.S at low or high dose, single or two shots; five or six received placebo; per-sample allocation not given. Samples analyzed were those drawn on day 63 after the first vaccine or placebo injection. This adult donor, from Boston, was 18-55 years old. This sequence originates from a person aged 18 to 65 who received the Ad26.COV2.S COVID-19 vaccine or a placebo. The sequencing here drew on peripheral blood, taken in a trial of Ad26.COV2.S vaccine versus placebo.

In DNA form, the CDR3 reads TGTGCCAGCAGCCCAGCGGGGGCGAACTACAATGAGCAGTTCTTC. It is translated as CASSPAGANYNEQFF. V gene TRBV27 combines with J gene TRBJ2-1; 8 positions match TRBD2. The CDR3 length is 15 residues. With 6 bases clipped from V and 3 bases from J, the junction kept 7 bases outside the gene matches. Germline assignment: CDR1 MNHEY and CDR2 SMNVEV (reference sequence).